A single sample gave rise to the 22 T cell receptor beta chains below, sequenced in a study of OX40 agonist ivuxolimab in advanced cancers. Sequencing was performed with immunoSEQ multiplex PCR; in TCRdb, only in-frame clones are kept and a portion is missing. In the table there are around 57,000 clones, around 86% of which are singletons. Sequences were derived from CD4+ or CD8+ T cells sorted from blood, sampled in a trial of the OX40 agonist ivuxolimab. These receptors originate from an adult with an advanced solid tumor such as melanoma, head and neck, liver or kidney cancer.

V is TRBV5-4 and J is TRBJ2-3; a weak D match, TRBD1 (5 bases). The V gene's germline CDR1 is SGHNT and CDR2 YYREEE (reference sequence). V was pared by 5 bases and J by 0 bases, with 7 bases between. The length of the CDR3 is 13 residues. The CDR3 protein is CASRQDSTDTQYF. The DNA for the CDR3 is TGTGCCAGCAGACAGGACAGCACAGATACGCAGTATTTT.

This sequence joins TRBV2 and TRBJ2-7, with D unresolved. CDR1 and CDR2 (germline): SNHLY, FYNNEI. Trimming left V 6 bases short and J 7 bases short, with 10 bases between. This CDR3 is 11 amino acids long. CDR3 coding DNA: TGTGCCAGCAGGTCGAATTCTGAGCAGTACTTC. As protein: CASRSNSEQYF.

The rearrangement uses TRBV7-2 and TRBJ2-3; tentatively, D is TRBD2 (6 bases). The CDR3 length is 14 residues. CDR1 and CDR2 (germline): SGHTA, FQGNSA. V was clipped by 5 bases and J by 6 bases, with 15 bases between them. CDR3 nucleotides: TGTGCCAGCAGCACCAGGACTGGGGGGGATACGCAGTATTTT. Its translation is CASSTRTGGDTQYF. The full variable domain, completed using reference TRBV7-2 and TRBJ2-3, is GAGVSQSPSNKVTEKGKDVELRCDPISGHTALYWYRQSLGQGLEFLIYFQGNSAPDKSGLPSDRFSAERTGGSVSTLTIQRTQQEDSAVYLCASSTRTGGDTQYFGPGTRLTVL.

The chain has TRBV5-4 and TRBJ2-7, with 8 bases fitting TRBD2. The CDR3 contains 16 residues. From germline, CDR1 is SGHNT and CDR2 YYREEE (reference sequence). The V segment lost 3 bases and the J segment 0 bases; nucleotides outside the gene matches: 8. This CDR3 is CASSSGLGGSSYEQYF. For the CDR3, the DNA is TGTGCCAGCAGCTCGGGACTAGGGGGAAGCTCCTACGAGCAGTACTTC.

In nucleotides, the CDR3 is TGTGCCAGCAGTTACGTGACGGCTAGCGGACAAGAGACCCAGTACTTC. The encoded protein is CASSYVTASGQETQYF. The rearrangement joins TRBV6-5 to TRBJ2-5, with TRBD2 matching 7 bases. Germline-derived CDR1 and CDR2 are MNHEY and SVGAGI. V lost 2 bases and J lost 2; bases outside the gene matches: 8. CDR3 length equals 16 residues.

This sequence joins TRBV29-1 and TRBJ1-2; D uncertain. Per the germline V gene, CDR1 is SQVTM and CDR2 is ANQGSEA. Trimming took off 4 bases at V and 4 bases at J, with 7 bases between the two ends. The CDR3 totals 11 residues. CDR3 sequence: CSVGMGYGYTF. CDR3 in DNA: TGCAGCGTTGGTATGGGCTATGGCTACACCTTC.

The chain couples TRBV28 to TRBJ2-7; maybe TRBD1 (5 bases). Trimming removed 2 bases from V and 2 bases from J, with 16 bases in between. The CDR3 has 16 amino acids. The germline CDR1 and CDR2 sequences are MDHEN and SYDVKM. The DNA of the CDR3 is TGTGCCAGCAGTTTAATAGGCAGCAGGGTGACCTACGAGCAGTACTTC. This sequence encodes CASSLIGSRVTYEQYF.

The chain links TRBV5-1 to TRBJ2-2; D perhaps matches TRBD2 (6 bases). With 4 bases removed from V and 5 bases from J, the gap between germline ends came to 18 bases. This CDR3 is built from 16 residues. CDR1 is SGHRS, CDR2 YFSETQ, per germline. The CDR3 loop is CASSGEVLAGTGELFF. In DNA, the CDR3 is TGCGCCAGCAGCGGGGAGGTACTAGCCGGGACCGGGGAGCTGTTTTTT.

The chain combines TRBV9 with TRBJ2-7; 14 bases match TRBD2. The CDR3 runs to 15 residues. With 4 bases clipped from V and 5 bases from J, the junction kept 5 bases outside the gene matches. Germline V gene sequence: CDR1 SGDLS, CDR2 YYNGEE. The CDR3 bases are TGTGCCAGCAGCCCGATGGGACTAGCGGGAGACGAGCAGTACTTC. It yields the protein CASSPMGLAGDEQYF.

CDR3 region: CASSQDLGQGNNEQFF. In DNA form, the CDR3 reads TGTGCCAGCAGCCAAGATTTGGGACAGGGTAATAATGAGCAGTTCTTC. This chain uses TRBV4-2 with TRBJ2-1, with 9 bases that match TRBD1. Germline V gives CDR1 LGHNA, CDR2 YNFKEQ. The V gene end was trimmed by 0 bases and the J gene end by 7 bases; junction bases not matched to a gene: 7. This CDR3 has 16 amino acids.

The V call is TRBV2, the J call TRBJ2-5; 12 nucleotides agree with TRBD2. The CDR3 consists of 18 residues. In germline, CDR1 is SNHLY, CDR2 FYNNEI. With 7 bases clipped from V and 5 bases from J, the junction kept 17 bases outside the gene matches. The CDR3 protein is CASTTPEASGRGVETQYF. CDR3 nucleotide sequence: TGTGCCAGCACCACTCCGGAGGCTAGCGGGAGGGGGGTGGAGACCCAGTACTTC.

The genes are TRBV5-1 and TRBJ2-7; 11 positions agree with TRBD1. V lost 5 bases and J lost 0; bases outside the gene matches: 4. This CDR3 region has 15 residues. Germline V gene lookup returns CDR1 SGHRS and CDR2 YFSETQ. CDR3 sequence: CASRWGQGDSYEQYF. The CDR3 nucleotides are TGCGCCAGCAGGTGGGGACAGGGGGACTCCTACGAGCAGTACTTC.

The rearrangement uses TRBV10-3 and TRBJ2-3; 7 bases map to TRBD2. Germline V gene data show CDR1 as ENHRY and CDR2 as SYGVKD. The CDR3 sequence is 13 residues long. V lost 7 bases and J lost 4; bases outside the gene matches: 5. DNA for the CDR3: TGTGCCATCACCCCAGCGGGATCAGATACGCAGTATTTT. Amino acid sequence: CAITPAGSDTQYF.

The chain carries TRBV9 and TRBJ2-1, with D perhaps TRBD2 (5 bases). CDR1 is SGDLS and CDR2 is YYNGEE in the germline V gene. Between the trimmed V and J ends, which lost 0 bases and 3 bases, there was a span of 13 bases. CDR3 size: 16 residues. The chain's CDR3 is CASSVAGSGIYNEQFF. CDR3 DNA sequence: TGTGCCAGCAGCGTAGCTGGGAGCGGCATCTACAATGAGCAGTTCTTC.

The chain links TRBV11-1 to TRBJ1-1; D may be TRBD1 (6 bases). V lost 4 bases and J lost 5, with 17 bases in between. Germline CDR1 reads SGHAT; CDR2 reads FQDESV (reference sequence). The CDR3 runs to 15 residues. The CDR3 coding sequence is TGTGCCAGCAGCTGGAACTACGGGGGCGGAACTGAAGCTTTCTTT. Protein product: CASSWNYGGGTEAFF.

V gene TRBV6-1 combines with J gene TRBJ1-1; possible D gene TRBD1, 5 bases. CDR1 and CDR2 (germline): MNHNS, SASEGT. Trimming shortened V by 5 bases and J by 4 bases, and 14 bases separated the two germline ends. The CDR3 extends over 14 amino acids. CDR3 amino acids: CASSTAWGSTEAFF. The CDR3 region has the DNA TGTGCCAGCAGTACCGCCTGGGGGAGCACTGAAGCTTTCTTT.

The chain carries TRBV6-5 and TRBJ1-2; weak D call: TRBD1 (5 bases). The CDR3 runs 15 residues. From germline, CDR1 is MNHEY and CDR2 SVGAGI. The ends were cut back, 7 bases at V and 4 bases at J, with 19 bases in the middle. The CDR3 here is CASTMIGREGYGYTF. The CDR3 nucleotides read TGTGCCAGCACCATGATCGGCAGGGAAGGCTATGGCTACACCTTC.

This chain joins TRBV7-6 and TRBJ2-1; TRBD1 might be the D (6 bases). With 3 bases removed from V and 5 bases from J, the gap between germline ends came to 17 bases. Germline loops: CDR1 SGHVS, CDR2 FNYEAQ. The CDR3 length is 16 residues. The CDR3 is CASSFKEGHDDNEQFF. DNA for the CDR3: TGTGCCAGCAGCTTTAAAGAGGGACACGATGACAATGAGCAGTTCTTC.

CDR3 region: CASSGGGNQPQHF. The CDR3 coding sequence is TGTGCCAGCAGCGGAGGGGGCAATCAGCCCCAGCATTTT. This chain uses TRBV5-6 with TRBJ1-5; maybe TRBD1 (5 bases). In germline, CDR1 is SGHDT, CDR2 YYEEEE. The CDR3 consists of 13 residues. The ends were cut back, 4 bases at V and 2 bases at J, with 7 bases in the middle.

This clone was counted a few times. The chain uses TRBV11-2 and TRBJ1-2; D is perhaps TRBD1 (6 bases). V lost 2 bases and J 7 bases, leaving 14 bases between the germline ends. The V gene's germline CDR1 is SGHAT and CDR2 FQNNGV. This CDR3 comprises 14 residues. The CDR3 is CASSLRGGTGGYTF. The CDR3 nucleotides are TGTGCCAGCAGCTTACGAGGGGGGACTGGTGGCTACACCTTC.

This clone appeared a single time. This sequence joins TRBV7-8 and TRBJ2-2; 13 nucleotides match TRBD2. The CDR3 loop spans 17 amino acids. CDR1 is SGHVS, CDR2 FQNEAQ, per germline. V shed 1 base, J shed 5 bases, and the junction held 4 bases outside the gene matches. CDR3 loop: CASSLELAGGQTGELFF. CDR3 sequence (DNA): TGTGCCAGCAGCTTAGAACTAGCGGGAGGGCAAACCGGGGAGCTGTTTTTT.

The chain combines TRBV30 with TRBJ2-5; 12 bases match TRBD2. V was pared by 4 bases and J by 9 bases, with 18 bases of the junction left unmatched. CDR3 length: 17 residues. CDR1 is GTSNPN and CDR2 is SVGIG in the germline V gene (reference sequence). The CDR3 loop reads CAWTPQLASGRGMSQYF. The CDR3 DNA reads as TGTGCCTGGACACCTCAGTTGGCTAGCGGGAGGGGCATGTCCCAGTACTTC.